This TCR beta chain was obtained from a study of cytomegalovirus exposure and HLA in healthy donors. Study-level results: In vitro testing confirmed three CMV-associated chains as specific for CMV antigens. Cytomegalovirus association was listed for 150 to 200 TCR beta chains.

Method: immunoSEQ multiplex PCR; TCRdb's copy keeps in-frame clones and lacks some. The sample holds 250,000 to 400,000 clones, 88% seen once. The 120-subject validation cohort, separate from the approximately 630-subject first cohort, included the donors. The CDR3 contains 13 residues. Germline V CDR1 and CDR2: KGHSH, LQKENI. Unmatched junction bases numbered 3, after V lost 3 bases and J lost 9 bases. Notes on this clone: Its antigen is unknown.

The specimen sequenced was PBMCs. The sequence came from a man aged 30 to 39 in good health and CMV-seronegative. This sequence joins TRBV18 and TRBJ2-1, with 9 nucleotides matching TRBD1. The CDR3 here is CASSPATGGEQFF. CDR3 in DNA: TGTGCCAGCTCACCCGCGACAGGGGGTGAGCAGTTCTTC. Filled out from reference TRBV18 and TRBJ2-1, the complete variable domain reads NAGVMQNPRHLVRRRGQEARLRCSPMKGHSHVYWYRQLPEEGLKFMVYLQKENIIDESGMPKERFSAEFPKEGPSILRIQQVVRGDSAAYFCASSPATGGEQFFGPGTRLTVL.